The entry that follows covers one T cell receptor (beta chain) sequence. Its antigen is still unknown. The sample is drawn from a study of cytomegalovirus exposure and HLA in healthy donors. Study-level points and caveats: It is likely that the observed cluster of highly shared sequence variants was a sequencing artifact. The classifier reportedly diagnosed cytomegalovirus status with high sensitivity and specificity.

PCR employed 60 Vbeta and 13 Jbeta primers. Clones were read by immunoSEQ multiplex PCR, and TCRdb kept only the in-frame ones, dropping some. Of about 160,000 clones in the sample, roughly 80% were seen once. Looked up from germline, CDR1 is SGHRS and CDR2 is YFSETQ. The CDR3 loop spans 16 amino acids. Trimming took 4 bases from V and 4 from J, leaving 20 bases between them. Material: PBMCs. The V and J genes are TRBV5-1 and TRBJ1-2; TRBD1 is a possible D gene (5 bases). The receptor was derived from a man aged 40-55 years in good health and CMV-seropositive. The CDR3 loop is CASSTDPVTARYGYTF. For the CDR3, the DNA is TGCGCCAGCAGCACCGATCCCGTGACAGCGCGCTATGGCTACACCTTC.